These 6 T cell receptor beta chains came from one sample sequenced in a study of blood T cell repertoires in COVID-19. Data came from immunoSEQ multiplex PCR; TCRdb stores just in-frame clones and leaves some out. In the table there are 200,000 to 250,000 clones, 86% of which are singletons. Input material: peripheral blood. These receptors were taken from a man aged 55 to 69 with acute or convalescent COVID-19.

This chain links TRBV30 with TRBJ1-1, with D tentatively TRBD1 (6 bases). This CDR3 has 13 amino acids. Germline-derived CDR1 and CDR2 are GTSNPN and SVGIG (reference sequence). V shed 0 bases and J shed 4 bases, with 9 bases lying between them. The CDR3 here is CAWSVKQGTEAFF. The DNA of the CDR3 is TGTGCCTGGAGTGTAAAACAGGGCACTGAAGCTTTCTTT.

The chain uses TRBV9 and TRBJ2-1, with a weak D call TRBD1 (6 bases). Trimming took 0 bases from V and 8 from J, leaving 15 bases between them. The V gene's germline CDR1 is SGDLS and CDR2 YYNGEE. This CDR3 has 15 amino acids. Here the CDR3 DNA reads TGTGCCAGCAGCGTAGTGGGGGCTAGAGCCGATGAGCAGTTCTTC. Its translation is CASSVVGARADEQFF.

The chain recombines TRBV4-1 with TRBJ1-2; 8 bases align to TRBD1. J lost 8 bases, V lost 0 bases, and 8 bases had no gene match. The CDR3 has 15 residues. Per the germline V gene, CDR1 is MGHRA and CDR2 is YSYEKL. CDR3 sequence (DNA): TGCGCCAGCAGCCAAGATGGGCAGGGGGCGCGGGGCTACACCTTC. Amino acids: CASSQDGQGARGYTF.

This clone appeared a few times. The genes are TRBV12-5 and TRBJ2-7; D gene uncertain. Germline V gene sequence: CDR1 LGHNT, CDR2 FRNRAP. The CDR3 has 10 residues. Trimming removed 6 bases at V and 7 bases at J, with 7 bases between. The CDR3 nucleotides are TGTGCTAGTGGCCCAGTGGAGCAGTACTTC. Translating it yields CASGPVEQYF.

The V call is TRBV15, the J call TRBJ1-3; D might be TRBD1 (6 bases). This CDR3 has 14 amino acids. V was trimmed by 0 bases and J by 8 bases, leaving 11 bases between them. The V gene's germline CDR1 is LNHNV and CDR2 YYDKDF (reference sequence). The CDR3 nucleotides are TGTGCCACCAGCAGAGATTCAGGGGCGCACACCATATATTTT. It specifies CATSRDSGAHTIYF.

In this sample, this clone turned up a few times. V gene TRBV4-3 combines with J gene TRBJ1-4, with D maybe TRBD1 (5 bases). Germline CDR1 and CDR2: LGHNA and YSLEER. The CDR3 contains 17 residues. V gave up 0 bases and J gave up 4 bases, with 15 bases separating them. The CDR3 DNA reads as TGCGCCAGCAGCCAAGAGGGTCCAGGGCGGATTAATGAAAAACTGTTTTTT. Translated: CASSQEGPGRINEKLFF.